Following are 19 T cell receptor beta chains from one sample sequenced in a study of PD-1 blockade in classical Hodgkin lymphoma. Clones were sequenced by immunoSEQ multiplex PCR, and TCRdb holds only the in-frame ones, with some missing. The sample consists of about 110,000 clones, 80% to 90% of them appearing once. Relapses following autologous stem cell transplantation were seen in all patients, with brentuximab vedotin exposure varying. The starting material was peripheral blood mononuclear cells (PBMCs), obtained before the second cycle of nivolumab. The receptors shown here come from a human donor with classical Hodgkin lymphoma.

The chain links TRBV27 to TRBJ1-5, with 7 bases identical to TRBD1. The trim removed 2 bases at V and 4 bases at J, leaving 8 bases unmatched. There are 16 residues in the CDR3. Germline-derived CDR1 and CDR2 are MNHEY and SMNVEV (reference sequence). The CDR3 region has the DNA TGTGCCAGCAGTTTAAGCCGACGGGACAGTAATCAGCCCCAGCATTTT. Residues: CASSLSRRDSNQPQHF.

This chain links TRBV7-9 with TRBJ2-1; a weak D match, TRBD2 (6 bases). The CDR3 runs 13 residues. Looked up from germline, CDR1 is SEHNR and CDR2 is FQNEAQ (reference sequence). V was pared by 11 bases and J by 5 bases, with 16 bases between. The CDR3 DNA sequence: TGTGCCGGACTGGGGGAGGACCACAATGAGCAGTTCTTC. Its protein is CAGLGEDHNEQFF.

This chain joins TRBV18 and TRBJ1-3; no clear D gene. Germline loops: CDR1 KGHSH, CDR2 LQKENI. The CDR3 loop spans 15 amino acids. Trimming cost V 3 bases and J 8 bases, with 17 bases left between them. CDR3 in DNA: TGTGCCAGCTCACCGGTGACAAAGGGAGGCCACACCATATATTTT. The encoded protein is CASSPVTKGGHTIYF.

The J gene is TRBJ1-1, the V gene TRBV27; 10 bases are shared with TRBD1. CDR1 is MNHEY, CDR2 SMNVEV, per germline (reference sequence). The CDR3 contains 16 residues. The trim removed 5 bases at V and 0 bases at J, leaving 6 bases unmatched. CDR3 in amino acids: CASSGQGEDMNTEAFF. In nucleotides, the CDR3 is TGTGCCAGCAGTGGACAGGGGGAGGATATGAACACTGAAGCTTTCTTT.

This rearrangement joins TRBV6-6 to TRBJ1-2; no definite D call. The CDR3 loop spans 14 amino acids. Germline CDR1 and CDR2: MNHNY and SVGAGI (reference sequence). Trimming took 0 bases from V and 2 from J, leaving 7 bases between them. The CDR3 DNA sequence: TGTGCCAGCAGTTACTCACAGTCGAACTATGGCTACACCTTC. Its protein product is CASSYSQSNYGYTF.

V usage is TRBV5-1 and J usage is TRBJ1-2; D is possibly TRBD1 (6 bases). V was shortened by 2 bases and J by 4 bases, with 18 bases between the two germline ends. Germline V gene lookup returns CDR1 SGHRS and CDR2 YFSETQ. The CDR3 extends over 16 amino acids. The chain's CDR3 is CASSFVAGQNLYGYTF. As DNA, the CDR3 is TGCGCCAGCAGCTTTGTGGCCGGACAGAACCTCTATGGCTACACCTTC. Full variable domain (rest looked up from reference TRBV5-1 and TRBJ1-2): KAGVTQTPRYLIKTRGQQVTLSCSPISGHRSVSWYQQTPGQGLQFLFEYFSETQRNKGNFPGRFSGRQFSNSRSEMNVSTLELGDSALYLCASSFVAGQNLYGYTFGSGTRLTVV.

This chain links TRBV10-1 with TRBJ2-7; D is unclear. The V end lost 3 bases, the J end lost 7 bases, and 22 bases lay between the germline ends. CDR1 is WNHNN and CDR2 is SYGVQD in the germline V gene (reference sequence). The CDR3 sequence is 16 residues long. CDR3 region: CASSDHTIGRRNEQYF. The CDR3 bases are TGCGCCAGCAGTGACCATACGATTGGACGGAGAAATGAGCAGTACTTC.

The rearrangement uses TRBV29-1 and TRBJ1-1; the D is unclear. Looked up from germline, CDR1 is SQVTM and CDR2 is ANQGSEA. The CDR3 sequence is 13 residues long. The V end lost 3 bases, the J end lost 4 bases, and 12 bases lay between the germline ends. CDR3: CSVDGLAGTEAFF. DNA for the CDR3: TGCAGCGTTGATGGCCTGGCGGGCACTGAAGCTTTCTTT.

The J gene is TRBJ2-3, the V gene TRBV4-1; 12 bases align to TRBD2. Germline V lookup: CDR1 MGHRA, CDR2 YSYEKL. The J segment lost 1 base and the V segment lost 1 base, leaving 6 bases of the junction unmatched. This CDR3 has 18 amino acids. The CDR3 nucleotides are TGCGCCAGCAGCCAAGGAAAACTAGCGGGAGGCCGCACAGATACGCAGTATTTT. Its protein is CASSQGKLAGGRTDTQYF.

V gene TRBV6-1 combines with J gene TRBJ2-1, with 12 positions matching TRBD2. The CDR3 consists of 15 residues. Trimming took 7 bases from V and 4 from J; bases not matched to a gene: 5. Germline CDR1 is MNHNS and CDR2 is SASEGT. In DNA, the CDR3 is TGTGCCAGCACTAGCGGGAGGGCACTTTACAATGAGCAGTTCTTC. It encodes CASTSGRALYNEQFF.

To note about this clone: This sample also contains other DNA sequences that code for the same CDR3. The V call is TRBV7-9, the J call TRBJ2-2, with D perhaps matching TRBD2 (6 bases). V was clipped by 5 bases and J by 7 bases, with 20 bases between them. This CDR3 is 16 amino acids long. CDR1 and CDR2 from the germline V gene are SEHNR and FQNEAQ (reference sequence). The DNA of the CDR3 is TGTGCCAGCAGCACGACCAGCGGAGGGAAACGCGGGGAGCTGTTTTTT. This encodes CASSTTSGGKRGELFF.

V gene TRBV7-9 combines with J gene TRBJ2-1; D unresolved. CDR1 and CDR2 from the germline V gene are SEHNR and FQNEAQ (reference sequence). The CDR3 covers 15 residues. V lost 3 bases to trimming and J lost 6 bases, with 15 bases between them. As DNA, the CDR3 is TGTGCCAGCAGCTTCCCTCTGACTCGTCTCAATGAGCAGTTCTTC. This sequence encodes CASSFPLTRLNEQFF. Filled out from reference TRBV7-9 and TRBJ2-1, the complete variable domain reads DTGVSQNPRHKITKRGQNVTFRCDPISEHNRLYWYRQTLGQGPEFLTYFQNEAQLEKSRLLSDRFSAERPKGSFSTLEIQRTEQGDSAMYLCASSFPLTRLNEQFFGPGTRLTVL.

The V call is TRBV6-5, the J call TRBJ2-3; the D is unclear. CDR1 is MNHEY, CDR2 SVGAGI, per germline. CDR3 length: 15 residues. Trimming cost V 2 bases and J 6 bases, with 15 bases left between them. This CDR3 reads CASSYLFGTIDTQYF. The CDR3 DNA sequence: TGTGCCAGCAGTTACCTGTTTGGTACCATCGATACGCAGTATTTT.

The genes are TRBV6-6 and TRBJ1-1, with TRBD1 as a possible D gene (5 bases). This CDR3 comprises 13 residues. Deletions cut 7 bases from V and 4 bases from J, with 13 bases between. Germline V gives CDR1 MNHNY, CDR2 SVGAGI (reference sequence). The CDR3 DNA is TGTGCCAGCACCCAGGCTGGGACCACTGAAGCTTTCTTT. It specifies CASTQAGTTEAFF.

The DNA of the CDR3 is TGCGCCAGCAGTGCTACAGGGACTGCAGGAAACACCATATATTTT. Translated, it gives CASSATGTAGNTIYF. This rearrangement joins TRBV5-1 to TRBJ1-3; perhaps TRBD1 as D (6 bases). The CDR3 spans 15 residues. Trimming removed 5 bases at V and 4 bases at J, with 16 bases between. Germline-derived CDR1 and CDR2 are SGHRS and YFSETQ.

The chain recombines TRBV11-2 with TRBJ2-7; TRBD2 agrees at 12 bases. This CDR3 contains 14 residues. V dropped 8 bases and J dropped 4; count of bases not matched to a gene: 6. Germline loops: CDR1 SGHAT, CDR2 FQNNGV. CDR3 in amino acids: CASRKTSGSYEQYF. CDR3 DNA: TGTGCCAGCCGTAAGACTAGCGGGAGTTACGAGCAGTACTTC. The full variable domain, completed using reference TRBV11-2 and TRBJ2-7, is EAGVAQSPRYKIIEKRQSVAFWCNPISGHATLYWYQQILGQGPKLLIQFQNNGVVDDSQLPKDRFSAERLKGVDSTLKIQPAKLEDSAVYLCASRKTSGSYEQYFGPGTRLTVT.

The chain is built from TRBV6-1 and TRBJ2-1, with 9 bases that match TRBD1. The J segment lost 7 bases and the V segment lost 1 base, leaving 5 bases of the junction unmatched. Germline V lookup: CDR1 MNHNS, CDR2 SASEGT. The CDR3 has 15 residues. CDR3 in amino acids: CASSEGRTGANEQFF. CDR3 in DNA: TGTGCCAGCAGTGAAGGAAGGACAGGGGCAAATGAGCAGTTCTTC.

This chain links TRBV4-1 with TRBJ2-1; TRBD2 agrees at 7 bases. CDR3 length equals 16 residues. V gave up 5 bases and J gave up 0 bases; unmatched junction bases: 7. Germline loops: CDR1 MGHRA, CDR2 YSYEKL. CDR3 loop: CASSSTGGPSYNEQFF. For the CDR3, the DNA is TGCGCCAGCAGCTCAACGGGAGGCCCCTCCTACAATGAGCAGTTCTTC.

The V and J genes are TRBV27 and TRBJ2-7; 10 bases are a match to TRBD2. CDR3 length: 15 amino acids. Germline CDR1 is MNHEY and CDR2 is SMNVEV (reference sequence). Germline trimming cut 5 bases from V and 2 bases from J; bases unmatched to any gene: 6. CDR3 sequence (DNA): TGTGCCAGCAGTCGCACTAGCGGGACCACCTACGAGCAGTACTTC. Its protein product is CASSRTSGTTYEQYF.